A single sample is the source of the 3 T cell receptor beta chains below, sequenced in a study of blood T cells in healthy people across ages. Through a sample-barcoded 5' primer and a J-beta primer mix, a second PCR was run for 7 to 11 cycles. TCRdb passed the 5' RACE reads through MiXCR, listing each CDR3 protein once. The sample records over 1,300,000 distinct CDR3 sequences, roughly 60% being singletons. The sample comprised blood. The receptors shown here come from a man aged 18 to 35 in good health.

This clonotype has just a few counts. The J gene is TRBJ2-1, the V gene TRBV29-1; 7 nucleotides agree with TRBD1. Germline lookup yields CDR1 SQVTM and CDR2 ANQGSEA. The CDR3 contains 17 residues. Unmatched junction bases numbered 11, after V lost 3 bases and J lost 0 bases. The CDR3 DNA is TGCAGCGTTGAGCACAGGGGAGAGCCCAGCTCCTACAATGAGCAGTTCTTC. Its protein product is CSVEHRGEPSSYNEQFF.

V is TRBV4-2 and J is TRBJ2-4; D call uncertain. The CDR3 consists of 11 residues. The V end was cut by 9 bases, the J end by 0 bases, with 3 bases between. Per the germline V gene, CDR1 is LGHNA and CDR2 is YNFKEQ. CDR3 amino acids: CARLAKNIQYF. In DNA form, the CDR3 reads TGTGCCAGACTAGCCAAAAACATTCAGTACTTC.

The rearrangement links TRBV5-1 to TRBJ2-1; TRBD2 matches 8 bases. The CDR3 totals 13 residues. Germline values: CDR1 SGHRS, CDR2 YFSETQ. J gave up 13 bases and V 4 bases, and 10 bases lay outside the gene matches. The chain's CDR3 is CASSREGLEGQFF. As DNA, the CDR3 is TGCGCCAGCAGCCGGGAGGGACTAGAAGGACAGTTCTTC.